Presented here are 20 T cell receptor beta chains from one specimen sequenced in a study of blood T cell repertoires in COVID-19. Assay: immunoSEQ multiplex PCR; the TCRdb copy retains only in-frame clones and omits some. The top ten clones hold about 4.2% of a sample with roughly 300,000 clones, about 86% of them seen once. The sequenced sample consisted of PBMCs or T cells enriched from blood (not recorded which). These receptors originate from a woman aged 40 to 50 with acute COVID-19.

The table lists this clone with a count of one. CDR3 nucleotide sequence: TGTGCCAGCAGCCAAAGGACAGGGAGAGAGACCCAGTACTTC. The encoded protein is CASSQRTGRETQYF. The genes are TRBV3-1 (or the pseudogene TRBV3-2) and TRBJ2-5, with 8 bases that match TRBD1. After removal of 2 bases from V and 4 bases from J, the junction contained 3 bases not matched to a gene. The V gene's germline CDR1 is LGHDT and CDR2 YNNKEL (reference sequence). This CDR3 has 14 amino acids.

CDR3 sequence (DNA): TGTGCCAGCAGCCCCCGACTGGGTAAATCGAACAATCAGCCCCAGCATTTT. Protein: CASSPRLGKSNNQPQHF. The rearrangement uses TRBV6-2 or TRBV6-3 and TRBJ1-5; D gene ambiguous. The length of the CDR3 is 17 residues. Trimming stripped 6 bases from V and 3 bases from J, with 21 bases between. The germline V gene has CDR1 MNHEY and CDR2 SVGEGT.

Notes on this clone: This sample includes further DNA sequences coding for the same CDR3. The chain links TRBV5-8 to TRBJ2-3, with D maybe TRBD2 (5 bases). Trimming took 1 base from V and 5 from J, leaving 17 bases between them. The germline V gene encodes CDR1 SGHTS and CDR2 YDEGEE. The CDR3 runs to 16 residues. The CDR3 nucleotides read TGTGCCAGCAGCTTGCTTCTGCGGAGGTACATAGATACGCAGTATTTT. It specifies CASSLLLRRYIDTQYF.

This clone occurred a few times. The V call is TRBV10-3, the J call TRBJ1-5; TRBD1 might be the D (6 bases). The CDR3 has 13 residues. V shed 8 bases and J shed 4 bases, with 12 bases lying between them. Germline CDR1 and CDR2: ENHRY and SYGVKD. CDR3 DNA sequence: TGTGCCATCGCGTCCCAGGGGAATCAGCCCCAGCATTTT. Translating it yields CAIASQGNQPQHF.

V and J are TRBV2 and TRBJ1-3; D remains unclear. Per the germline V gene, CDR1 is SNHLY and CDR2 is FYNNEI. V lost 7 bases and J lost 1, with 5 bases in between. This CDR3 contains 12 residues. The CDR3 bases are TGTGCCAGCACTGCGTCTGGAAACACCATATATTTT. This translates into CASTASGNTIYF.

V gene TRBV28 combines with J gene TRBJ2-1, with a weak D call TRBD2 (5 bases). Trimming removed 8 bases at V and 4 bases at J, with 21 bases between. In germline, CDR1 is MDHEN, CDR2 SYDVKM. This CDR3 has 16 amino acids. CDR3 residues: CASRTGDSGSYNEQFF. CDR3 bases: TGTGCCAGCCGCACCGGCGACTCGGGGTCTTACAATGAGCAGTTCTTC.

V and J are TRBV7-3 and TRBJ2-1; TRBD2 is a possible D gene (7 bases). Germline values: CDR1 SGHTA, CDR2 FQGTGA. This CDR3 spans 16 amino acids. Trimming stripped 5 bases from V and 2 bases from J, with 16 bases between. The CDR3 DNA follows: TGTGCCAGCAGCCAGAACGCGGGGGCCACCTACAATGAGCAGTTCTTC. It yields the protein CASSQNAGATYNEQFF.

The CDR3 nucleotides read TGTGCCAGCAGCCCAACTAGCGGGAGAGGGTATGAGCAGTTCTTC. This gives the protein CASSPTSGRGYEQFF. V and J are TRBV11-2 and TRBJ2-1; 11 positions agree with TRBD2. V lost 5 bases and J lost 8; bases outside the gene matches: 8. CDR3 length equals 15 residues. Germline assignment: CDR1 SGHAT and CDR2 FQNNGV.

The chain combines TRBV19 with TRBJ2-3; 12 bases match TRBD2. With V trimmed by 2 bases and J by 5 bases, 5 bases remained unmatched. The CDR3 length is 16 residues. CDR1 and CDR2 (germline): LNHDA, SQIVND (reference sequence). The CDR3 DNA follows: TGTGCCAGTAGTATAACCCTAGCGGGGGGGCAAGATACGCAGTATTTT. As protein: CASSITLAGGQDTQYF.

This clone was observed a few times. This chain uses TRBV2 with TRBJ2-2; a weak D match, TRBD2 (5 bases). CDR1 is SNHLY, CDR2 FYNNEI, per germline. The CDR3 extends over 15 amino acids. V was shortened by 8 bases and J by 2 bases, with 15 bases between the two germline ends. CDR3 sequence reads: CASFSRAVNTGELFF. As DNA, the CDR3 is TGTGCCAGCTTCTCGCGGGCCGTTAACACCGGGGAGCTGTTTTTT.

The chain recombines TRBV18 with TRBJ2-5, with no clear D. The CDR3 spans 10 residues. Deletions cut 6 bases from V and 5 bases from J, with 4 bases between. Germline lookup yields CDR1 KGHSH and CDR2 LQKENI. The CDR3 here is CASSRETQYF. The CDR3 DNA reads as TGTGCCAGCTCGAGGGAGACCCAGTACTTC.

This chain joins TRBV27 and TRBJ1-1; no reliable D call. This CDR3 is built from 14 residues. The germline gives CDR1 MNHEY, CDR2 SMNVEV (reference sequence). Between the trimmed V and J ends, which lost 2 bases and 7 bases, there was a span of 14 bases. CDR3 DNA sequence: TGTGCCAGCAGTTTAGCTGGGGAAGGGAGTGAAGCTTTCTTT. Protein product: CASSLAGEGSEAFF.

In DNA, the CDR3 is TGTGCCAGCAGCTCCGGGACAGGGGCCCATGAGCAGTTCTTC. Amino acids: CASSSGTGAHEQFF. This chain joins TRBV7-3 and TRBJ2-1; 10 bases are shared with TRBD1. CDR1 SGHTA and CDR2 FQGTGA come from the germline V gene. The CDR3 loop spans 14 amino acids. Trimming took 4 bases from V and 8 from J; bases not matched to a gene: 5. Full variable domain (rest looked up from reference TRBV7-3 and TRBJ2-1): GAGVSQTPSNKVTEKGKYVELRCDPISGHTALYWYRQSLGQGPEFLIYFQGTGAADDSGLPNDRFFAVRPEGSVSTLKIQRTERGDSAVYLCASSSGTGAHEQFFGPGTRLTVL.

The rearrangement joins TRBV5-4 to TRBJ1-3; D is possibly TRBD1 (6 bases). The CDR3 is 15 residues long. V was trimmed by 1 base and J by 0 bases, leaving 8 bases between them. Germline values: CDR1 SGHNT, CDR2 YYREEE (reference sequence). In DNA, the CDR3 is TGTGCCAGCAGCTTGACAGGGAACTCTGGAAACACCATATATTTT. This sequence encodes CASSLTGNSGNTIYF.

The V and J genes are TRBV9 and TRBJ1-2; 7 bases are shared with TRBD1. V dropped 3 bases and J dropped 0; count of bases not matched to a gene: 8. The germline CDR1 and CDR2 sequences are SGDLS and YYNGEE. The CDR3 is 16 residues long. CDR3 region: CASSAMDRITNYGYTF. CDR3 bases: TGTGCCAGCAGCGCAATGGACAGGATTACTAACTATGGCTACACCTTC.

The J gene is TRBJ1-2, the V gene TRBV25-1; TRBD1 matches at 7 bases. Germline V gene lookup returns CDR1 MGHDK and CDR2 SYGVNS. CDR3 length: 13 residues. The junction had 2 bases not matched to a gene; V was cut back by 5 bases and J by 2 bases. The CDR3 bases are TGTGCCAGCAGTCCGGGACAGAACTATGGCTACACCTTC. Its protein product is CASSPGQNYGYTF.

This clone was picked up one time. V gene TRBV28 combines with J gene TRBJ1-5, with D tentatively TRBD1 (5 bases). Germline CDR1 is MDHEN and CDR2 is SYDVKM. Trimming removed 3 bases at V and 3 bases at J, with 12 bases between. The CDR3 consists of 15 residues. The CDR3 protein is CASSFGQGVNQPQHF. In DNA, the CDR3 is TGTGCCAGCAGTTTCGGGCAGGGTGTCAATCAGCCCCAGCATTTT.

The CDR3 nucleotides are TGTGCCAGTAGTATAGGGGTAGAGGACAAGAATCAGCCCCAGCATTTT. Its translation is CASSIGVEDKNQPQHF. The J gene is TRBJ1-5, the V gene TRBV19; D is possibly TRBD1 (5 bases). This CDR3 is built from 16 residues. Germline-derived CDR1 and CDR2 are LNHDA and SQIVND (reference sequence). V was shortened by 1 base and J by 4 bases, with 14 bases between the two germline ends.

This chain uses TRBV15 with TRBJ2-7; 8 nucleotides align to TRBD1. V shed 2 bases and J 2 bases; nucleotides not matched to a gene: 11. The CDR3 spans 17 residues. Germline V gene data show CDR1 as LNHNV and CDR2 as YYDKDF (reference sequence). The CDR3 region is CATSRQTKGTGTYEQYF. The CDR3 coding sequence is TGTGCCACCAGCAGACAGACGAAAGGGACAGGAACCTACGAGCAGTACTTC.

This clone was picked up one time. The rearrangement links TRBV21-1 to TRBJ1-2; TRBD1 is the table's D call and was not checked against the DNA. TRBV21-1 is flagged as a pseudogene. The CDR3 covers 15 residues. CDR3 in DNA: TGTGCCAACCCCTCCACGACAGTGGGTGACTATGGCTACACCTTC. Translation: CANPSTTVGDYGYTF.